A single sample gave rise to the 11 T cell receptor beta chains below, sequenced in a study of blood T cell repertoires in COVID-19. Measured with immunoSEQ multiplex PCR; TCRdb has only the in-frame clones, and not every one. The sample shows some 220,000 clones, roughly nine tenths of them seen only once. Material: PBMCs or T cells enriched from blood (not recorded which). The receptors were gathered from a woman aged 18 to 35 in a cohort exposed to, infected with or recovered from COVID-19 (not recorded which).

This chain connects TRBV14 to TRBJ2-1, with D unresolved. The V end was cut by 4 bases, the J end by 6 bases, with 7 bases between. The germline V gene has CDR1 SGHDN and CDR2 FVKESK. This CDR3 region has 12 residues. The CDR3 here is CASSLPFNEQFF. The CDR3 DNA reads TGTGCCAGCAGCCTCCCCTTCAATGAGCAGTTCTTC. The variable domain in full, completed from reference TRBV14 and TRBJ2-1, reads EAGVTQFPSHSVIEKGQTVTLRCDPISGHDNLYWYRRVMGKEIKFLLHFVKESKQDESGMPNNRFLAERTGGTYSTLKVQPAELEDSGVYFCASSLPFNEQFFGPGTRLTVL.

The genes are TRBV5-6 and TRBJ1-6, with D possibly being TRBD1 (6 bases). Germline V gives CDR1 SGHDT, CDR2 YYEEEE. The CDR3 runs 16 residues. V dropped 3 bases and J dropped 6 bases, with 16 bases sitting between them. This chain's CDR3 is CASSSYLGTLNSPLHF. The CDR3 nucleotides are TGTGCCAGCAGCTCCTACCTTGGGACACTTAATTCACCCCTCCACTTT.

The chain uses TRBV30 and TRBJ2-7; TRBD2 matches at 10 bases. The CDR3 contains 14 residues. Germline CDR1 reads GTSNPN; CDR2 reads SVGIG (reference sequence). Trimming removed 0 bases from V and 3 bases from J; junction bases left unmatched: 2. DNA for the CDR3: TGTGCCTGGAGTGTTCGACTAGCGGGCTACGAGCAGTACTTC. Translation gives CAWSVRLAGYEQYF. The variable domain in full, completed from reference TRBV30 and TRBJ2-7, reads SQTIHQWPATLVQPVGSPLSLECTVEGTSNPNLYWYRQAAGRGLQLLFYSVGIGQISSEVPQNLSASRPQDRQFILSSKKLLLSDSGFYLCAWSVRLAGYEQYFGPGTRLTVT.

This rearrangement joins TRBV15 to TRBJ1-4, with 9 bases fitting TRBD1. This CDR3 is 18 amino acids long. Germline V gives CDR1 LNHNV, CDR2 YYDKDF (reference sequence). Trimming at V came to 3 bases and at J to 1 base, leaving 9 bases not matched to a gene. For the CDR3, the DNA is TGTGCCACCAGCAGTACCGACAGGGGGTTTGAAACTAATGAAAAACTGTTTTTT. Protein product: CATSSTDRGFETNEKLFF.

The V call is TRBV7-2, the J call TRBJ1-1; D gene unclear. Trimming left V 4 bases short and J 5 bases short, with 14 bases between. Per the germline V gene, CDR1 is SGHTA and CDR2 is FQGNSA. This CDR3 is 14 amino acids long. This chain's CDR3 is CASSSQTFGTEAFF. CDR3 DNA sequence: TGTGCCAGCAGCTCCCAAACATTCGGGACTGAAGCTTTCTTT.

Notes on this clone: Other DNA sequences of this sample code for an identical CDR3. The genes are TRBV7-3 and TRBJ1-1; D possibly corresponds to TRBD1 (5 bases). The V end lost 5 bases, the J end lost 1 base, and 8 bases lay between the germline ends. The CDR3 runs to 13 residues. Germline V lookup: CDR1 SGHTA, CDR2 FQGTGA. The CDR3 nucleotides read TGTGCCAGCAGCCCCCAGGGGAACACTGAAGCTTTCTTT. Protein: CASSPQGNTEAFF.

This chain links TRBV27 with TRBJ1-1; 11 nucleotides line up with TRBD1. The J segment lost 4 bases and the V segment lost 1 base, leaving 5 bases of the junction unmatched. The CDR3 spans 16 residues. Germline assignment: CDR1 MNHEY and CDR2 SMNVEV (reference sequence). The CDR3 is CASSLFGTGGGTEAFF. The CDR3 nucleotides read TGTGCCAGCAGTTTATTCGGGACAGGGGGTGGCACTGAAGCTTTCTTT.

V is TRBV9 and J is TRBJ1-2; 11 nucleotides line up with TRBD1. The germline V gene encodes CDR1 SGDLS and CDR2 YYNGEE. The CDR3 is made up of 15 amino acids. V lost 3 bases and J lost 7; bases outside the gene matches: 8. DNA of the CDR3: TGTGCCAGCAGCGCCCGGACAGGGGGCGCGGTTGGCTACACCTTC. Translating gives CASSARTGGAVGYTF.

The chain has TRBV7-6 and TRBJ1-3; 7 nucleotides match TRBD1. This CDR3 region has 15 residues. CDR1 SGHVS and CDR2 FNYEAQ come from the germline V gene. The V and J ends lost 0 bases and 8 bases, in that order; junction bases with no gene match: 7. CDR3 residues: CASSLAHRGIDTIYF. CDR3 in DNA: TGTGCCAGCAGCTTAGCGCACAGGGGAATAGACACCATATATTTT. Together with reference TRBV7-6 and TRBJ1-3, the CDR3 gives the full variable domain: GAGVSQSPRYKVTKRGQDVALRCDPISGHVSLYWYRQALGQGPEFLTYFNYEAQQDKSGLPNDRFSAERPEGSISTLTIQRTEQRDSAMYRCASSLAHRGIDTIYFGEGSWLTVV.

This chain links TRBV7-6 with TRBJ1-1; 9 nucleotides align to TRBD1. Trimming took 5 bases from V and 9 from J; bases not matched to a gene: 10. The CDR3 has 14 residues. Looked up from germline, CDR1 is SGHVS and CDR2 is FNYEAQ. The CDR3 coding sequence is TGTGCCAGCAGCACAACAGGGGGCGCGTCAAAAGCTTTCTTT. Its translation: CASSTTGGASKAFF.

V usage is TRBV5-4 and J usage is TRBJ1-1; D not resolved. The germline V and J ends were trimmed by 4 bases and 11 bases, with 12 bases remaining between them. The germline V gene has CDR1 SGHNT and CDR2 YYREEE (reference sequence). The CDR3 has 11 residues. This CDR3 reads CASSHGERAFF. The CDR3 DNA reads TGTGCCAGCAGCCACGGGGAAAGGGCTTTCTTT.